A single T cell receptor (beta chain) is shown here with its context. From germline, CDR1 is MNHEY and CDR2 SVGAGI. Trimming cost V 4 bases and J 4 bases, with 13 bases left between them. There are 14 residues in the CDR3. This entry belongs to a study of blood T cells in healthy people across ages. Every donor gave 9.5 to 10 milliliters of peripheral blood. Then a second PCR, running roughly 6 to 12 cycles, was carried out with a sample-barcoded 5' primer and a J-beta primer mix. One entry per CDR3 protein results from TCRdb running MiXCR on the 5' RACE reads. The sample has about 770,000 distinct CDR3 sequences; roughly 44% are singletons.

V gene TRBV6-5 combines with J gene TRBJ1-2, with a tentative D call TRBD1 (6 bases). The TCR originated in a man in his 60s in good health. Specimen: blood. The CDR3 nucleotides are TGTGCCAGCAGTTCCGACAGGTTGGGCTATGGCTACACCTTC. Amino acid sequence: CASSSDRLGYGYTF.